This T cell receptor (beta chain) was sequenced during a study of blood T cell repertoires in COVID-19. Study-wide background: The United States, Italy and Spain provided the acute and convalescent COVID-19 samples. PBMCs, B-cell-depleted T cells, or T cells provided the cDNA or gDNA that made up the material.

Original analysis: Nucleated cell counts were estimated from reference gene primer amplification. Generated by immunoSEQ multiplex PCR, the TCRdb table keeps only in-frame clones and is missing some. That table furnishes V, J and clone size, whereas the DNA furnished D and trimming. The table has 150,000 or so clones, roughly nine tenths seen once. Trimming removed 0 bases at V and 2 bases at J, with 4 bases between. The CDR3 totals 13 residues. CDR1 and CDR2 (germline): SGDLS, YYNGEE. Source material: peripheral blood. This receptor was identified in a man aged 55 to 70 with active or convalescent COVID-19. The chain is built from TRBV9 and TRBJ2-3; D unresolved. CDR3 in amino acids: CASSVVYTDTQYF. CDR3 in DNA: TGTGCCAGCAGCGTAGTGTACACAGATACGCAGTATTTT. Together with reference TRBV9 and TRBJ2-3, the CDR3 gives the full variable domain: DSGVTQTPKHLITATGQRVTLRCSPRSGDLSVYWYQQSLDQGLQFLIQYYNGEERAKGNILERFSAQQFPDLHSELNLSSLELGDSALYFCASSVVYTDTQYFGPGTRLTVL.